The 21 T cell receptor beta chains below come from one sample, sequenced in a study of neoadjuvant anti-PD-1 for oral cavity cancer. The protocol was immunoSEQ multiplex PCR, while the TCRdb copy is restricted to in-frame clones and leaves out a portion. The data show some 9,800 clones, with around 64% seen just once and approximately 4.7% held by the top ten. Specified time point: after neoadjuvant nivolumab, at surgical resection. The starting material was PBMCs, obtained after nivolumab (anti-PD-1) treatment. The receptor source for this set is a person aged 35 to 85 with oral cavity squamous cell carcinoma.

This chain uses TRBV27 with TRBJ2-3, with D hard to call. The CDR3 has 16 residues. V shed 0 bases and J shed 4 bases, with 14 bases lying between them. Germline V gives CDR1 MNHEY, CDR2 SMNVEV (reference sequence). The CDR3 bases are TGTGCCAGCAGTTTATCCGATTTGGTATCCTCAGATACGCAGTATTTT. Its translation: CASSLSDLVSSDTQYF.

The chain joins TRBV5-6 to TRBJ2-3; TRBD2 might be the D (6 bases). This CDR3 contains 14 residues. CDR1 SGHDT and CDR2 YYEEEE come from the germline V gene. The V gene lost 0 bases and the J gene lost 6 bases, with 11 bases spanning the gap. This chain's CDR3 is CASSLAGRGDTQYF. The CDR3 DNA is TGTGCCAGCAGCTTGGCCGGGAGAGGTGATACGCAGTATTTT.

There are a few counts of this clone. The CDR3 nucleotides are TGTGCCAGCAGCTTAAACCCCCTGATCAGAAATGAGCAGTTCTTC. Its translation is CASSLNPLIRNEQFF. The genes are TRBV7-2 and TRBJ2-1; no reliable D call. The V gene's germline CDR1 is SGHTA and CDR2 FQGNSA. The CDR3 is made up of 15 amino acids. V lost 2 bases and J 7 bases, leaving 15 bases between the germline ends.

The chain is built from TRBV4-1 and TRBJ1-2; 10 nucleotides line up with TRBD1. The V gene end was trimmed by 3 bases and the J gene end by 6 bases; junction bases not matched to a gene: 4. The CDR3 contains 14 residues. The germline CDR1 and CDR2 sequences are MGHRA and YSYEKL. DNA for the CDR3: TGCGCCAGCAGCCAGGAAGGGACAGGGGATGGCTACACCTTC. It specifies CASSQEGTGDGYTF.

The genes are TRBV6-1 and TRBJ1-5; D uncertain. This CDR3 spans 15 amino acids. Germline values: CDR1 MNHNS, CDR2 SASEGT. V was pared by 6 bases and J by 0 bases, with 12 bases between. The CDR3 region is CASSRIPVSNQPQHF. For the CDR3, the DNA is TGTGCCAGCAGCCGAATCCCCGTTAGCAATCAGCCCCAGCATTTT.

The sample holds one count of this clone. The rearrangement joins TRBV5-8 to TRBJ2-1, with a possible D match to TRBD1 (6 bases). Trimming left V 1 base short and J 7 bases short, with 18 bases between. Germline CDR1 and CDR2: SGHTS and YDEGEE. The CDR3 has 16 amino acids. The DNA of the CDR3 is TGTGCCAGCAGCTTGAGTGCAGGGGTCGGTGGAAATGAGCAGTTCTTC. Its protein is CASSLSAGVGGNEQFF.

This sequence joins TRBV9 and TRBJ2-1, with TRBD2 matching 7 bases. With V trimmed by 2 bases and J by 8 bases, 16 bases remained unmatched. The CDR3 is 17 residues long. The germline gives CDR1 SGDLS, CDR2 YYNGEE. Here the CDR3 DNA reads TGTGCCAGCAGCGTTGGGGGAGGGACTATACTACAATATGAGCAGTTCTTC. It specifies CASSVGGGTILQYEQFF.

There are a few counts of this clone. The CDR3 DNA reads as TGTGCCAGCACCTGGGACAGGGGAGATCATGAGCAGTTCTTC. Its protein product is CASTWDRGDHEQFF. The J gene is TRBJ2-1, the V gene TRBV27, with 10 bases that match TRBD1. This CDR3 has 14 amino acids. Per the germline V gene, CDR1 is MNHEY and CDR2 is SMNVEV (reference sequence). V gave up 7 bases and J gave up 8 bases; unmatched junction bases: 8.

CDR3 DNA: TGTGCCAGCAGTTACTCCGGGACAGGTTCCTACGAGCAGTACTTC. This sequence encodes CASSYSGTGSYEQYF. The rearrangement uses TRBV6-6 and TRBJ2-7; TRBD1 aligns across 8 bases. Unmatched junction bases numbered 2, after V lost 0 bases and J lost 1 base. Looked up from germline, CDR1 is MNHNY and CDR2 is SVGAGI (reference sequence). This CDR3 has 15 residues.

The rearrangement links TRBV7-2 to TRBJ2-7, with 7 positions matching TRBD2. J was trimmed by 3 bases and V by 5 bases; bases with no gene match: 16. The germline CDR1 and CDR2 sequences are SGHTA and FQGNSA. There are 17 residues in the CDR3. DNA of the CDR3: TGTGCCAGCAGCCCTTTGGGAGGGGCAGGGTTACGCTACGAGCAGTACTTC. Amino acid sequence: CASSPLGGAGLRYEQYF.

This clone was seen only a few times. This chain joins TRBV27 and TRBJ1-1; 7 bases are shared with TRBD1. Germline CDR1 MNHEY, CDR2 SMNVEV (reference sequence). The trim removed 8 bases at V and 7 bases at J, leaving 16 bases unmatched. The CDR3 is 15 residues long. The CDR3 protein is CASSPSPRQGDEAFF. Here the CDR3 DNA reads TGTGCCAGCTCCCCGTCCCCCAGACAGGGTGATGAAGCTTTCTTT.

This chain joins TRBV6-4 and TRBJ2-1, with 7 bases lining up with TRBD2. From germline, CDR1 is MRHNA and CDR2 SNTAGT. CDR3 length equals 14 residues. V lost 0 bases to trimming and J lost 16 bases; unmatched junction nucleotides: 12. The CDR3 coding sequence is TGTGCCAGCAGTGACTCGATTGGCGGGAGCACCCGCTTCTTC. It yields the protein CASSDSIGGSTRFF.

The rearrangement uses TRBV28 and TRBJ1-1, with D unresolved. Trimming cost V 2 bases and J 5 bases, with 3 bases left between them. CDR3 length equals 11 residues. Germline values: CDR1 MDHEN, CDR2 SYDVKM. The CDR3: CASSLLTEAFF. DNA for the CDR3: TGTGCCAGCAGTTTACTAACTGAAGCTTTCTTT.

This clone was detected only once. This chain links TRBV5-1 with TRBJ2-4; TRBD2 is a possible D gene (6 bases). The CDR3 contains 15 residues. Looked up from germline, CDR1 is SGHRS and CDR2 is YFSETQ. Trimming shortened V by 4 bases and J by 9 bases, and 20 bases separated the two germline ends. The CDR3 coding sequence is TGCGCCAGCAGCGCGGGGACGGGGCCCCGGGTCATTCAGTACTTC. The encoded protein is CASSAGTGPRVIQYF.

The chain is built from TRBV5-6 and TRBJ2-7, with 9 nucleotides matching TRBD2. The ends lost 1 base at V and 2 bases at J; junction bases unmatched: 4. The V gene's germline CDR1 is SGHDT and CDR2 YYEEEE. This CDR3 is 15 amino acids long. The CDR3 DNA is TGTGCCAGCAGCTTGTCTCTAGCGGGACCCTACGAGCAGTACTTC. It is translated as CASSLSLAGPYEQYF.

V gene TRBV15 combines with J gene TRBJ2-2; D is perhaps TRBD2 (6 bases). The CDR3 runs 16 residues. Germline V gives CDR1 LNHNV, CDR2 YYDKDF (reference sequence). V was trimmed by 4 bases and J by 5 bases, leaving 17 bases between them. For the CDR3, the DNA is TGTGCCACCAGCATCTTCACGTCCGGGAGAACCGGGGAGCTGTTTTTT. It yields the protein CATSIFTSGRTGELFF.

The chain links TRBV2 to TRBJ2-1, with 7 bases lining up with TRBD2. The length of the CDR3 is 15 residues. CDR1 is SNHLY and CDR2 is FYNNEI in the germline V gene. After removal of 4 bases from V and 7 bases from J, the junction contained 10 bases not matched to a gene. The CDR3 spells CASSVVGGPTNEQFF. DNA of the CDR3: TGTGCCAGCAGTGTGGTGGGAGGGCCGACGAATGAGCAGTTCTTC.

This chain joins TRBV4-2 and TRBJ1-5; D is ambiguous. CDR1 LGHNA and CDR2 YNFKEQ come from the germline V gene. CDR3 length equals 14 residues. Trimming removed 4 bases at V and 2 bases at J, with 9 bases between. The CDR3 DNA reads as TGTGCCAGCAGCCCCAGGACCGGCAATCAGCCCCAGCATTTT. Amino acid sequence: CASSPRTGNQPQHF.

The J gene is TRBJ2-3, the V gene TRBV5-6; unclear D gene. The CDR3 covers 17 residues. Trimming shortened V by 4 bases and J by 2 bases, and 20 bases separated the two germline ends. Germline V lookup: CDR1 SGHDT, CDR2 YYEEEE. This chain's CDR3 is CASSVAFLLGATDTQYF. CDR3 nucleotide sequence: TGTGCCAGCAGCGTGGCGTTTTTATTGGGCGCCACAGATACGCAGTATTTT.

The J gene is TRBJ2-1, the V gene TRBV28; 8 bases match TRBD2. The germline V gene has CDR1 MDHEN and CDR2 SYDVKM. The trim removed 11 bases at V and 8 bases at J, leaving 11 bases unmatched. The CDR3 extends over 13 amino acids. DNA of the CDR3: TGTGCCGGTGGGAGCGGGAGTAAAGATGAGCAGTTCTTC. Protein sequence: CAGGSGSKDEQFF.

This clone came up a few times. The chain is built from TRBV19 and TRBJ1-6, with a tentative D call TRBD1 (5 bases). From germline, CDR1 is LNHDA and CDR2 SQIVND (reference sequence). The V gene lost 5 bases and the J gene lost 4 bases, with 9 bases spanning the gap. There are 14 residues in the CDR3. The CDR3 loop reads CASSPGTYNSPLHF. The CDR3 DNA follows: TGTGCCAGTAGTCCCGGGACTTATAATTCACCCCTCCACTTT.